Presented here are 21 T cell receptor beta chains from one specimen sequenced in a study of blood T cell repertoires in COVID-19. Here immunoSEQ multiplex PCR was the method, and the copy in TCRdb shows in-frame clones only, minus some. Of tens of thousands of clones in the sample, approximately 86% were seen once. The sequencing sample was made of peripheral blood. The receptors originated from a man at least 80 years old with active COVID-19.

This sequence joins TRBV28 and TRBJ1-2; tentative D call: TRBD1 (6 bases). CDR1 is MDHEN and CDR2 is SYDVKM in the germline V gene. This CDR3 spans 14 amino acids. V was shortened by 9 bases and J by 0 bases, with 14 bases between the two germline ends. CDR3 region: CASSRDTANYGYTF. CDR3 DNA: TGTGCCAGTTCCCGGGACACCGCTAACTATGGCTACACCTTC.

The genes are TRBV19 and TRBJ2-5; D gene uncertain. From germline, CDR1 is LNHDA and CDR2 SQIVND (reference sequence). The CDR3 has 13 amino acids. Trimming left V 3 bases short and J 5 bases short, with 10 bases between. In DNA form, the CDR3 reads TGTGCCAGTAGTATCTCTCCGGAGGAGACCCAGTACTTC. Protein: CASSISPEETQYF.

The CDR3 reads CASSLTTGATGELFF. The CDR3, as DNA: TGTGCCAGCAGTCTGACGACAGGGGCCACCGGGGAGCTGTTTTTT. The rearrangement joins TRBV6-2 or TRBV6-3 to TRBJ2-2; 8 bases are a match to TRBD1. Germline CDR1 MNHEY, CDR2 SVGEGT. Trimming removed 5 bases from V and 4 bases from J; junction bases left unmatched: 6. The CDR3 spans 15 residues.

J is TRBJ2-5 and V is TRBV18; a possible D gene is TRBD2 (7 bases). Looked up from germline, CDR1 is KGHSH and CDR2 is LQKENI. The CDR3 is 14 residues long. The V gene lost 7 bases and the J gene lost 4 bases, with 16 bases spanning the gap. The chain's CDR3 is CASFSSRGGETQYF. DNA for the CDR3: TGTGCCAGCTTTTCCTCGAGGGGGGGAGAGACCCAGTACTTC.

CDR3 sequence reads: CASSQTDYGYTF. DNA of the CDR3: TGTGCCAGCAGTCAGACAGACTATGGCTACACCTTC. The chain carries TRBV6-5 and TRBJ1-2, with D possibly being TRBD1 (5 bases). Germline V gene sequence: CDR1 MNHEY, CDR2 SVGAGI. This CDR3 spans 12 amino acids. The V gene lost 5 bases and the J gene lost 3 bases, with 7 bases spanning the gap.

The genes are TRBV23-1 and TRBJ2-7, with TRBD2 matching 10 bases. TRBV23-1 has ORF status, its function being uncertain. The CDR3 length is 14 residues. Unmatched junction bases numbered 4, after V lost 4 bases and J lost 4 bases. In nucleotides, the CDR3 is TGCGCCAGCAGTCCGCAAGCGGGAGGGTACGAGCAGTACTTC. Translating gives CASSPQAGGYEQYF.

The CDR3 loop reads CASMVRAGGSDEQFF. The CDR3 DNA sequence: TGCGCCAGCATGGTACGAGCGGGAGGAAGCGATGAGCAGTTCTTC. The chain employs TRBV5-1 and TRBJ2-1; 9 bases are shared with TRBD2. Unmatched junction bases numbered 12, after V lost 6 bases and J lost 8 bases. Germline loops: CDR1 SGHRS, CDR2 YFSETQ. This CDR3 has 15 residues.

The chain is built from TRBV3-1 (or the pseudogene TRBV3-2) and TRBJ2-7, with a tentative D call TRBD1 (6 bases). From germline, CDR1 is LGHDT and CDR2 YNNKEL (reference sequence). The CDR3 has 16 residues. The V end lost 6 bases, the J end lost 3 bases, and 21 bases lay between the germline ends. The CDR3, as DNA: TGTGCCAGCAGACCCCCCCATGGGACACCTTACTACGAGCAGTACTTC. Its protein product is CASRPPHGTPYYEQYF.

The V gene is TRBV4-1, the J gene TRBJ2-7; 10 bases are shared with TRBD2. CDR3 length: 14 residues. Germline CDR1 reads MGHRA; CDR2 reads YSYEKL. Trimming at V came to 4 bases and at J to 3 bases, leaving 3 bases not matched to a gene. The CDR3 DNA is TGCGCCAGCAGCCCGAGCGGGAGGGGCTACGAGCAGTACTTC. It encodes CASSPSGRGYEQYF.

This clone was seen a single time. The chain joins TRBV7-8 to TRBJ2-1; maybe TRBD2 (6 bases). Trimming cost V 0 bases and J 4 bases, with 10 bases left between them. The CDR3 runs to 15 residues. Germline lookup yields CDR1 SGHVS and CDR2 FQNEAQ. DNA for the CDR3: TGTGCCAGCAGCTTAGCGGGAGGACCGTACAATGAGCAGTTCTTC. Translating it yields CASSLAGGPYNEQFF.

The chain uses TRBV28 and TRBJ1-1, with TRBD1 matching 8 bases. Germline V gene data show CDR1 as MDHEN and CDR2 as SYDVKM. V lost 4 bases to trimming and J lost 0 bases; unmatched junction nucleotides: 4. This CDR3 has 15 amino acids. This CDR3 is CASSSLDRVNTEAFF. CDR3 nucleotide sequence: TGTGCCAGCAGTTCTCTGGACAGGGTGAACACTGAAGCTTTCTTT. The full variable domain, its missing parts supplied by reference TRBV28 and TRBJ1-1, is DVKVTQSSRYLVKRTGEKVFLECVQDMDHENMFWYRQDPGLGLRLIYFSYDVKMKEKGDIPEGYSVSREKKERFSLILESASTNQTSMYLCASSSLDRVNTEAFFGQGTRLTVV.

The chain is built from TRBV7-2 and TRBJ2-3, with 9 bases aligning to TRBD2. Germline trimming cut 5 bases from V and 4 bases from J; bases unmatched to any gene: 7. CDR3 length equals 15 residues. CDR1 and CDR2 from the germline V gene are SGHTA and FQGNSA. The CDR3 nucleotides read TGTGCCAGCAGCGACTACGGCGGGGGGGCAGATACGCAGTATTTT. This encodes CASSDYGGGADTQYF.

The chain couples TRBV4-2 to TRBJ2-3; TRBD2 matches 10 bases. The germline gives CDR1 LGHNA, CDR2 YNFKEQ. This CDR3 contains 17 residues. The V gene end was trimmed by 0 bases and the J gene end by 1 base; junction bases not matched to a gene: 4. The CDR3, as DNA: TGTGCCAGCAGCCAAGATCTAGCGGGAGTAGGCACAGATACGCAGTATTTT. Residues: CASSQDLAGVGTDTQYF.

The chain recombines TRBV11-2 with TRBJ1-3, with D tentatively TRBD1 (5 bases). The CDR3 is 15 amino acids. Germline loops: CDR1 SGHAT, CDR2 FQNNGV. Trimming took 2 bases from V and 0 from J, leaving 8 bases between them. DNA for the CDR3: TGTGCCAGCAGCTTAAGCAGGGTCTCTGGAAACACCATATATTTT. It translates to CASSLSRVSGNTIYF. Supplemented by reference TRBV11-2 and TRBJ1-3, the full variable domain reads EAGVAQSPRYKIIEKRQSVAFWCNPISGHATLYWYQQILGQGPKLLIQFQNNGVVDDSQLPKDRFSAERLKGVDSTLKIQPAKLEDSAVYLCASSLSRVSGNTIYFGEGSWLTVV.

V is TRBV6-5 and J is TRBJ2-7; perhaps TRBD2 as D (6 bases). CDR3 length: 14 amino acids. Germline V gives CDR1 MNHEY, CDR2 SVGAGI. V gave up 3 bases and J gave up 5 bases, with 14 bases separating them. The chain's CDR3 is CASSYSVSGDEQYF. CDR3 coding DNA: TGTGCCAGCAGTTATTCTGTTTCGGGGGACGAGCAGTACTTC.

The chain has TRBV7-2 and TRBJ2-2, with 8 bases lining up with TRBD2. The CDR3 is 14 amino acids. Germline values: CDR1 SGHTA, CDR2 FQGNSA. The V gene end was trimmed by 4 bases and the J gene end by 6 bases; junction bases not matched to a gene: 4. CDR3 bases: TGTGCCAGCAGCTCGGGACTAGGCCCCGGGGAGCTGTTTTTT. Translated, it gives CASSSGLGPGELFF.

The chain couples TRBV3-1 (or the pseudogene TRBV3-2) to TRBJ2-2, with 11 bases identical to TRBD2. Germline CDR1 and CDR2: LGHDT and YNNKEL (reference sequence). The CDR3 sequence is 17 residues long. The junction had 11 bases not matched to a gene; V was cut back by 5 bases and J by 6 bases. DNA for the CDR3: TGTGCCAGCAGCTTTCGTAGCGGGAGGGCCCGGCCCGGGGAGCTGTTTTTT. Amino acid sequence: CASSFRSGRARPGELFF.

V and J are TRBV30 and TRBJ1-2; TRBD1 agrees at 11 bases. The CDR3 consists of 12 residues. V dropped 6 bases and J dropped 7; count of bases not matched to a gene: 4. Germline loops: CDR1 GTSNPN, CDR2 SVGIG (reference sequence). CDR3 sequence (DNA): TGTGCCTGTGGACAGGGGGCCTCTGGCTACACCTTC. Translating gives CACGQGASGYTF.

The chain couples TRBV19 to TRBJ2-3; 9 bases are shared with TRBD2. The CDR3 length is 16 residues. The germline gives CDR1 LNHDA, CDR2 SQIVND (reference sequence). The V gene end was trimmed by 10 bases and the J gene end by 5 bases; junction bases not matched to a gene: 16. This CDR3 reads CATGGISGSFGDTQYF. As DNA, the CDR3 is TGTGCCACCGGGGGGATTAGCGGGAGTTTTGGAGATACGCAGTATTTT. The whole variable domain, remainder taken from reference TRBV19 and TRBJ2-3, is DGGITQSPKYLFRKEGQNVTLSCEQNLNHDAMYWYRQDPGQGLRLIYYSQIVNDFQKGDIAEGYSVSREKKESFPLTVTSAQKNPTAFYLCATGGISGSFGDTQYFGPGTRLTVL.

The chain combines TRBV19 with TRBJ2-1; 10 bases align to TRBD1. Trimming cost V 6 bases and J 0 bases; bases outside gene matches: 8. The germline V gene has CDR1 LNHDA and CDR2 SQIVND (reference sequence). The CDR3 extends over 17 amino acids. Here the CDR3 reads CASRGSGQGFSYNEQFF. The CDR3 bases are TGTGCCAGTAGGGGATCGGGACAGGGGTTCTCCTACAATGAGCAGTTCTTC.

This chain connects TRBV6-5 to TRBJ1-5; 7 nucleotides agree with TRBD1. V trimming: 6 bases; J trimming: 0 bases; junction bases outside the gene matches: 5. Germline V gene data show CDR1 as MNHEY and CDR2 as SVGAGI. CDR3 length: 15 amino acids. CDR3 in DNA: TGTGCCAGCAGGCCTCAGGGGGGTAGCAATCAGCCCCAGCATTTT. Its protein product is CASRPQGGSNQPQHF.